The 30 T cell receptor beta chains listed next were all sequenced from one sample in a study of shared clonotypes between healthy human individuals. Data came from immunoSEQ multiplex PCR; TCRdb stores just in-frame clones and leaves some out. This table has around 2,000,000 clones, about 92% appearing once. CD45RO-negative CD8 cells positively selected for CCR7 made up the naive population, which excluded terminally differentiated effector memory CD45RA+ cells. The material sequenced was naive CD8+ T cells from PBMCs. The receptors originated from a man aged 18-30 years in good health. Some clones in this sample may be carry-over from other donors' samples.

Turning to this clone: The sample carries other DNA sequences with the same CDR3. This chain uses TRBV28 with TRBJ1-1, with a possible D match to TRBD1 (6 bases). This CDR3 is 14 amino acids long. Trimming left V 5 bases short and J 1 base short, with 11 bases between. Germline CDR1 and CDR2: MDHEN and SYDVKM. The CDR3 bases are TGTGCCAGCAGTCTCACACAGGGGAACACTGAAGCTTTCTTT. Translating gives CASSLTQGNTEAFF.

V gene TRBV2 combines with J gene TRBJ1-1, with 9 nucleotides matching TRBD1. The CDR3 has 18 amino acids. Trimming removed 8 bases from V and 0 bases from J; junction bases left unmatched: 16. Germline V gene sequence: CDR1 SNHLY, CDR2 FYNNEI. The CDR3 here is CASGYRGLPPKMNTEAFF. The CDR3 DNA reads as TGTGCCAGCGGTTACAGGGGGCTGCCCCCGAAGATGAACACTGAAGCTTTCTTT.

The genes are TRBV5-6 and TRBJ2-1; possibly TRBD1 for D (6 bases). Germline-derived CDR1 and CDR2 are SGHDT and YYEEEE. The CDR3 sequence is 15 residues long. V lost 4 bases, J lost 5 bases, and 16 bases lay in between. This chain's CDR3 is CASSLQGKYDNEQFF. The CDR3 DNA reads as TGTGCCAGCAGCCTCCAGGGGAAGTACGACAATGAGCAGTTCTTC. The complete variable domain, with remaining parts taken from reference TRBV5-6 and TRBJ2-1, reads DAGVTQSPTHLIKTRGQQVTLRCSPKSGHDTVSWYQQALGQGPQFIFQYYEEEERQRGNFPDRFSGHQFPNYSSELNVNALLLGDSALYLCASSLQGKYDNEQFFGPGTRLTVL.

This clone was seen a single time. This rearrangement joins TRBV28 to TRBJ2-7, with 14 bases aligning to TRBD2. Germline CDR1 reads MDHEN; CDR2 reads SYDVKM. The CDR3 length is 17 residues. V was clipped by 6 bases and J by 4 bases; unmatched bases: 11. CDR3: CASRSLTSGRARYEQYF. DNA for the CDR3: TGTGCCAGCAGATCCTTGACTAGCGGGAGGGCCAGGTACGAGCAGTACTTC.

The rearrangement uses TRBV5-5 and TRBJ2-7; D call uncertain. The germline CDR1 and CDR2 sequences are SGHKS and YYEKEE (reference sequence). This CDR3 is 13 amino acids long. V was pared by 4 bases and J by 2 bases, with 10 bases between. The CDR3 coding sequence is TGTGCCAGCAGCCACTTGAGCACCTACGAGCAGTACTTC. Translation: CASSHLSTYEQYF.

The chain combines TRBV19 with TRBJ2-1; TRBD1 matches 9 bases. J lost 4 bases, V lost 0 bases, and 1 base had no gene match. Germline V gives CDR1 LNHDA, CDR2 SQIVND (reference sequence). The CDR3 contains 15 residues. CDR3 DNA: TGTGCCAGTAGTATAGAAGGACAGGGGTACAATGAGCAGTTCTTC. It codes for CASSIEGQGYNEQFF.

The chain employs TRBV7-8 and TRBJ2-5, with TRBD1 identical over 7 bases. The CDR3 runs 15 residues. With 4 bases clipped from V and 2 bases from J, the junction kept 7 bases outside the gene matches. CDR1 is SGHVS, CDR2 FQNEAQ, per germline. CDR3 in DNA: TGTGCCAGCAGCTATGACAGGGCTCGACAAGAGACCCAGTACTTC. It translates to CASSYDRARQETQYF.

This chain links TRBV28 with TRBJ2-3, with D tentatively TRBD1 or TRBD2 (5 bases each). The CDR3 spans 16 residues. Trimming removed 5 bases at V and 4 bases at J, with 19 bases between. Germline V gives CDR1 MDHEN, CDR2 SYDVKM. The CDR3 reads CASSDPRESSPDTQYF. The CDR3 nucleotides are TGTGCCAGCAGTGACCCCAGGGAGAGTTCACCAGATACGCAGTATTTT. The full variable domain, with the rest looked up from reference TRBV28 and TRBJ2-3, is DVKVTQSSRYLVKRTGEKVFLECVQDMDHENMFWYRQDPGLGLRLIYFSYDVKMKEKGDIPEGYSVSREKKERFSLILESASTNQTSMYLCASSDPRESSPDTQYFGPGTRLTVL.

This chain links TRBV10-3 with TRBJ1-2; D unclear. V lost 2 bases to trimming and J lost 2 bases, with 3 bases between them. CDR3 length: 12 amino acids. The germline gives CDR1 ENHRY, CDR2 SYGVKD. The CDR3 DNA reads as TGTGCCATCAGTGAGGTAAACTATGGCTACACCTTC. It encodes CAISEVNYGYTF.

V and J are TRBV7-9 and TRBJ2-3, with no clear D. CDR3 length: 13 amino acids. Germline V lookup: CDR1 SEHNR, CDR2 FQNEAQ (reference sequence). V shed 5 bases and J shed 6 bases, with 12 bases lying between them. CDR3 DNA: TGTGCCAGCAGCCTCCCTCTGGGGGATACGCAGTATTTT. Its protein product is CASSLPLGDTQYF.

This clone was picked up one time. The V call is TRBV11-2, the J call TRBJ1-2, with D hard to call. Germline V gene lookup returns CDR1 SGHAT and CDR2 FQNNGV. The CDR3 length is 17 residues. The V and J ends lost 5 bases and 4 bases respectively, with 23 bases between them. CDR3 region: CASSVTLPSPPLYGYTF. CDR3 sequence (DNA): TGTGCCAGCAGCGTAACCTTACCCTCTCCTCCCCTCTATGGCTACACCTTC.

DNA for the CDR3: TGTGCCAGCAGCTTGGCCGGTCGGACAGCAGGCCAGACTTACACTGAAGCTTTCTTT. Its translation: CASSLAGRTAGQTYTEAFF. The chain has TRBV5-6 and TRBJ1-1, with D possibly TRBD1 on 6 matching bases. The CDR3 loop spans 19 amino acids. Germline V gene data show CDR1 as SGHDT and CDR2 as YYEEEE. The ends were cut back, 0 bases at V and 3 bases at J, with 24 bases in the middle.

The chain recombines TRBV5-1 with TRBJ2-1; no firm D call. This CDR3 comprises 16 residues. The V end lost 0 bases, the J end lost 2 bases, and 12 bases lay between the germline ends. The germline CDR1 and CDR2 sequences are SGHRS and YFSETQ. The CDR3 sequence: CASSLVGRGPYNEQFF. In nucleotides, the CDR3 is TGCGCCAGCAGCTTGGTTGGGCGCGGCCCCTACAATGAGCAGTTCTTC.

The gene calls are TRBV15 and TRBJ2-7, with D maybe TRBD1 (7 bases). Trimming removed 7 bases at V and 2 bases at J, with 15 bases between. There are 14 residues in the CDR3. The germline V gene encodes CDR1 LNHNV and CDR2 YYDKDF (reference sequence). DNA of the CDR3: TGTGCCACCACGCCGGTCAGGGGGGCCTACGAGCAGTACTTC. Translation gives CATTPVRGAYEQYF.

The V gene is TRBV11-2, the J gene TRBJ2-7, with D unresolved. The CDR3 covers 12 residues. V was trimmed by 4 bases and J by 5 bases, leaving 9 bases between them. CDR1 is SGHAT, CDR2 FQNNGV, per germline. CDR3 region: CASSSPLDEQYF. The DNA of the CDR3 is TGTGCCAGCAGCTCCCCTTTGGACGAGCAGTACTTC.

As DNA, the CDR3 is TGTGCCAGCAGTTTTTCGTGGCAGTCCTACGAGCAGTACTTC. It translates to CASSFSWQSYEQYF. This chain links TRBV27 with TRBJ2-7; D remains ambiguous. V gave up 3 bases and J gave up 1 base, with 10 bases separating them. Germline CDR1 reads MNHEY; CDR2 reads SMNVEV (reference sequence). This CDR3 region has 14 residues.

Comment on this clone: The junction does not match germline at one end; this may be a read error. J is TRBJ1-2 and V is TRBV7-9; D is possibly TRBD1 (5 bases). The CDR3 has 12 amino acids. The germline V gene has CDR1 SEHNR and CDR2 FQNEAQ (reference sequence). CDR3 sequence reads: CASSPWRGVIVF. As DNA, the CDR3 is TGTGCCAGCAGCCCCTGGCGGGGGGTGATAGTCTTC.

This chain uses TRBV28 with TRBJ1-1; no clear D gene. Germline V gene data show CDR1 as MDHEN and CDR2 as SYDVKM. The CDR3 extends over 12 amino acids. V was clipped by 3 bases and J by 2 bases, with 4 bases between them. The DNA for the CDR3 is TGTGCCAGCAGTTTCGCAAACACTGAAGCTTTCTTT. As protein: CASSFANTEAFF.

The chain couples TRBV7-2 to TRBJ2-5, with TRBD2 matching over 9 bases. CDR3 length: 17 amino acids. Looked up from germline, CDR1 is SGHTA and CDR2 is FQGNSA. The J segment lost 4 bases and the V segment lost 5 bases, leaving 14 bases of the junction unmatched. Here the CDR3 reads CASSVTILAGVGETQYF. The DNA for the CDR3 is TGTGCCAGCAGCGTCACAATTTTAGCGGGAGTGGGAGAGACCCAGTACTTC.

The chain has TRBV25-1 and TRBJ2-5; D possibly uses TRBD1 or TRBD2 (5 bases each). The CDR3 spans 14 residues. Trimming pared 3 bases from V and 5 bases from J, leaving 13 bases between. CDR1 MGHDK and CDR2 SYGVNS come from the germline V gene. The CDR3 region has the DNA TGTGCCAGCAGTGACAGGGTCGGCGGGGAGACCCAGTACTTC. Translated, it gives CASSDRVGGETQYF.

The rearrangement joins TRBV15 to TRBJ2-5; 9 positions agree with TRBD1. Germline V gene data show CDR1 as LNHNV and CDR2 as YYDKDF (reference sequence). The CDR3 has 20 residues. J lost 3 bases, V lost 5 bases, and 22 bases had no gene match. CDR3 in amino acids: CATSSGTGQTSKPLKETQYF. The DNA of the CDR3 is TGTGCCACCAGCTCCGGGACAGGGCAGACTAGCAAGCCCTTAAAAGAGACCCAGTACTTC. The full variable domain, its missing parts supplied by reference TRBV15 and TRBJ2-5, is DAMVIQNPRYQVTQFGKPVTLSCSQTLNHNVMYWYQQKSSQAPKLLFHYYDKDFNNEADTPDNFQSRRPNTSFCFLDIRSPGLGDTAMYLCATSSGTGQTSKPLKETQYFGPGTRLLVL.

The chain joins TRBV7-9 to TRBJ2-7; 9 nucleotides match TRBD1. Germline CDR1 and CDR2: SEHNR and FQNEAQ (reference sequence). V dropped 7 bases and J dropped 3; count of bases not matched to a gene: 10. This CDR3 comprises 15 residues. The CDR3 region is CASTSARDRDYEQYF. In DNA form, the CDR3 reads TGTGCCAGCACCTCCGCCAGGGACAGGGACTACGAGCAGTACTTC.

The V call is TRBV6-5, the J call TRBJ1-1; 9 positions match TRBD1. The junction had 8 bases not matched to a gene; V was cut back by 4 bases and J by 5 bases. The CDR3 is 15 amino acids. The germline V gene has CDR1 MNHEY and CDR2 SVGAGI. Here the CDR3 reads CASSWGTGPGTEAFF. CDR3 DNA: TGTGCCAGCAGTTGGGGGACAGGGCCTGGAACTGAAGCTTTCTTT.

The gene calls are TRBV19 and TRBJ1-1, with a tentative D call TRBD1 (6 bases). Trimming left V 5 bases short and J 6 bases short, with 16 bases between. The length of the CDR3 is 14 residues. Per the germline V gene, CDR1 is LNHDA and CDR2 is SQIVND (reference sequence). CDR3 DNA sequence: TGTGCCAGTAGTCCGGGGACACCTACGGCTGAAGCTTTCTTT. Translated: CASSPGTPTAEAFF.

This clone was picked up one time. The chain links TRBV9 to TRBJ2-7; tentatively, D is TRBD1 (6 bases). Germline CDR1 reads SGDLS; CDR2 reads YYNGEE. This CDR3 has 15 amino acids. Trimming left V 0 bases short and J 4 bases short, with 14 bases between. CDR3 nucleotides: TGTGCCAGCAGCGTAGCAGGGGCAGATTATTACGAGCAGTACTTC. Residues: CASSVAGADYYEQYF.

The chain combines TRBV2 with TRBJ2-7; 8 bases agree with TRBD2. The trim removed 4 bases at V and 4 bases at J, leaving 9 bases unmatched. Germline values: CDR1 SNHLY, CDR2 FYNNEI. The CDR3 is 15 residues long. The CDR3 DNA is TGTGCCAGCAGTGTAGTTAGCGGGATTTTTTACGAGCAGTACTTC. Its translation: CASSVVSGIFYEQYF.

The chain couples TRBV19 to TRBJ2-1; 7 bases are a match to TRBD2. The CDR3 has 17 residues. CDR1 and CDR2 from the germline V gene are LNHDA and SQIVND (reference sequence). The junction had 15 bases not matched to a gene; V was cut back by 2 bases and J by 8 bases. The CDR3 DNA reads as TGTGCCAGTAGTATACTTGGGGAGGGACTACCGGCTCATGAGCAGTTCTTC. This translates into CASSILGEGLPAHEQFF.

The chain couples TRBV30 to TRBJ1-1; D is possibly TRBD1 (6 bases). Deletions cut 3 bases from V and 4 bases from J, with 18 bases between. Germline lookup yields CDR1 GTSNPN and CDR2 SVGIG (reference sequence). The CDR3 totals 15 residues. The CDR3 loop reads CAWSLGLGGLTEAFF. CDR3 in DNA: TGTGCCTGGAGCCTGGGACTCGGGGGGCTCACTGAAGCTTTCTTT. Looking up the rest from reference TRBV30 and TRBJ1-1 gives the full variable domain: SQTIHQWPATLVQPVGSPLSLECTVEGTSNPNLYWYRQAAGRGLQLLFYSVGIGQISSEVPQNLSASRPQDRQFILSSKKLLLSDSGFYLCAWSLGLGGLTEAFFGQGTRLTVV.

On this clone itself: The identical CDR3 is also encoded by other nucleotide sequences in the sample. The gene calls are TRBV28 and TRBJ2-5; the D gene is possibly TRBD2 (6 bases). Germline CDR1 reads MDHEN; CDR2 reads SYDVKM. V lost 4 bases to trimming and J lost 2 bases, with 11 bases between them. This CDR3 contains 14 residues. CDR3 bases: TGTGCCAGCAGTTCCACCGGGAGTCAAGAGACCCAGTACTTC. Protein product: CASSSTGSQETQYF.

The chain links TRBV5-1 to TRBJ2-7; TRBD2 aligns across 7 bases. Germline V gene sequence: CDR1 SGHRS, CDR2 YFSETQ. Losses at the gene ends were 1 base for V and 4 bases for J; bases not matched to a gene: 8. The CDR3 totals 15 residues. The CDR3 loop is CASSLFSGGEYEQYF. The CDR3 DNA reads as TGCGCCAGCAGCTTGTTCTCGGGGGGTGAGTACGAGCAGTACTTC.